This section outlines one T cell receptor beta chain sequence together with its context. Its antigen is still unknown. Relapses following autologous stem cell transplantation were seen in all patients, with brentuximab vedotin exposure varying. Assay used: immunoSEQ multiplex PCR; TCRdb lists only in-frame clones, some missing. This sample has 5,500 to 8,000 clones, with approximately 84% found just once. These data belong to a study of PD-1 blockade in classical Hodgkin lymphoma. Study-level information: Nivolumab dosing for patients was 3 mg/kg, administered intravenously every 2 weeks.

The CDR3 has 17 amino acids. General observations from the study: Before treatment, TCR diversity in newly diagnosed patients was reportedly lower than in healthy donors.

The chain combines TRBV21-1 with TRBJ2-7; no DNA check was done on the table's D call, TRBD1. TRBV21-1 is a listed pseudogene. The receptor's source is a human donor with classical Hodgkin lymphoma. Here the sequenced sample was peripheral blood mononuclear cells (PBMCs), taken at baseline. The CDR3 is CASSKARQGPSSYEQYF. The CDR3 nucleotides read TGTGCCAGCAGCAAAGCCAGACAGGGACCGAGCTCCTACGAGCAGTACTTC.